This record covers a single TCR beta chain. These data are taken from a study of blood T cell repertoires in COVID-19. For the study at large: COVID-19 samples collected from the United States, Italy and Spain covered acute and convalescent phases.

There are 15 residues in the CDR3. After removal of 3 bases from V and 5 bases from J, the junction contained 7 bases not matched to a gene. Germline V lookup: CDR1 MGHRA, CDR2 YSYEKL. Authors' methods: Using reference gene primer amplification, nucleated cell counts were estimated. Generated by immunoSEQ multiplex PCR, the TCRdb table keeps only in-frame clones and is missing some. The V and J calls and clone size are taken from that table; D and trimming were inferred from the DNA. The table lists 35,000 to 50,000 clones, about nine tenths of them singletons, with roughly 9.3% in the top ten. The sequenced material came from peripheral blood. The source is a woman aged 80 or over with active COVID-19. This chain connects TRBV4-1 to TRBJ2-7; TRBD1 agrees at 10 bases. For the CDR3, the DNA is TGCGCCAGCAGCCATACCGGGACAGGGGTCCACGAGCAGTACTTC. Translating it yields CASSHTGTGVHEQYF.